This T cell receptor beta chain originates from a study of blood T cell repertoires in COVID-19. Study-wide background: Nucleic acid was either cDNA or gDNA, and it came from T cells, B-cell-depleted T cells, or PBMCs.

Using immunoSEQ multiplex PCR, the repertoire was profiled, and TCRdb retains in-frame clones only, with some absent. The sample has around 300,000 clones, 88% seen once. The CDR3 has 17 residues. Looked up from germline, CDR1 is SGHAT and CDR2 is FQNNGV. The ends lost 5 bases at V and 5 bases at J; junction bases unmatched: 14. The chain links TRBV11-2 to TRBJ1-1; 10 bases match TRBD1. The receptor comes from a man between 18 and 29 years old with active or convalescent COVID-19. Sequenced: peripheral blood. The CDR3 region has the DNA TGTGCCAGCAGCCTGGGGACAGGGGTTCACTTGGGGACTGAAGCTTTCTTT. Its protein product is CASSLGTGVHLGTEAFF.